This T cell receptor (beta chain) emerged from a study of vaccination and CD4 T cells after COVID-19 (dated 2022 in TCRdb). Background for the entire study: Six males and four females were included in the convalescent cohort, with two Hispanic individuals, seven Caucasians, two Asians and one multiracial person represented. Participants received two doses of either the Pfizer-BioNTech BNT162b2 vaccine (n=8) or the Moderna mRNA-1273 vaccine (n=2). Post-COVID blood samples were collected from convalescent patients a median of about 92 days after diagnosis, with a range of roughly 35 to 170 days. Post-vaccine blood samples were collected a median of about 72 days after the second vaccine dose, ranging from about 13 to 241 days. Overlapping spike peptide pools from SARS-CoV-2 and from the common cold coronaviruses HCoV-NL63, HCoV-OC43 and HCoV-229E were used as culture stimuli. As controls, cultures received a CEFX viral epitope pool (the positive control), an HIV-1 Nef peptide pool (the negative control), or no peptide at all. In roughly eleven COVID-19 convalescent patients and a few infection-naive healthy vaccine recipients, the spike-specific CD4+ TCR repertoire before mRNA vaccination was compared with the repertoire after mRNA vaccination. An earlier paper using these donors assessed, at the TCR clonotype level, memory CD4+ T cell crossreactivity between SARS-CoV-2 and common cold coronavirus spike proteins.

V is cut by 5 bases and J by 4 bases, and the space between the germline ends is 7 bases. The germline V gene (reference sequence) sets CDR1 to SEHNR and CDR2 to FQNEAQ. The cysteine opens and the phenylalanine closes a CDR3 of 12 amino acids. Only the CDR3 portion is preserved as DNA: 36 bases, with reading frame beginning at the first base. This clonotype was detected only a few times. Its antigen target is currently unknown. The input lacks base qualities; no much larger clone sits a single base away. The library was prepared using PCR. At the Johns Hopkins FTIC core, DNA from the cultured CD4+ T cells underwent TCR sequencing with the Oncomine TCR Beta short-read assay. Genomic DNA was extracted from the cultured CD4+ T cells with the QIAamp micro DNA kit. Oncomine TCR Beta libraries from cultured CD4+ T cells were pooled using unique dual indexes and sequenced on an Illumina iSeq 100. Concerning the study's data processing: Non-productive sequences were removed, and CDR3s that did not start with C, did not end with F or W, or were shorter than 7 amino acids were discarded. Antigen-specific clonotypes were identified using the MANAFEST web application through comparison of peptide-stimulated wells with reference and other culture wells. To be called positive, a clone needed an FDR below 0.05, an odds ratio above 5, and a productive frequency above 0.1% in at least two of three replicate wells. Cross-reactive clonotypes were defined as significantly expanded in both SARS-CoV-2 spike wells and at least one common cold coronavirus spike condition. Similarity between CDR3 sequences was evaluated in R version 3.6.1 using Levenshtein distances (stringdist) and unrooted phylogenetic trees (ape). TCRdb itself trimmed the public reads at Q25 with fastp, ran MiXCR and retained productive beta chains. Merged by CDR3 protein, the rows form single entries marked with the most common genes and DNA. These V and J calls are TCRdb output, not the study's own analysis. The sample contains 7,500 or so distinct CDR3 sequences, about 24% of them found a single time. About 32% of the sample lies in the top ten.

The paper as a whole reports these results and caveats: Only a relatively small number of convalescent patients were included in the study, and early timepoints following natural infection were not analyzed. Although the median number of SARS-CoV-2-reactive clonotypes went up from more than 20 after infection to more than 30 after vaccination, the increase was not significant. In convalescent patients, a median 86.3% of post-vaccine SARS-CoV-2-reactive clones were detected only after vaccination, and vaccine-specific priming was suggested by this finding. In convalescent patients, nearly all vaccine-specific clones (304 of 307) were found to be mono-reactive for SARS-CoV-2 spike rather than cross-reactive with common cold coronaviruses.

What this sample's treatment or condition label stands for: approximately nine-day PBMC culture with coronavirus spike peptide pools or control peptides (ViraFEST assay). CD4+ T cells from unexposed donors were collected before the COVID-19 pandemic (2011-2018). The ViraFEST assay was used in the study, in which antigen-specific T cells were expanded with peptide pools and expanded clonotypes were subsequently identified by TCR sequencing. PBMCs were cultured at approximately 2.1 million per well in IMDM supplemented with roughly 5% human AB serum and around 10 IU/ml IL-2, with 9.5 to 10 ug/ml peptide pools added. On days 3 and 7, half of the culture medium was replaced with fresh IL-2-containing medium. After approximately eleven days of culture, CD4+ T cells were isolated by negative selection using the EasySep CD4+ T cell isolation kit. As cell numbers permitted, CD4+ T cells from unexposed donors were tested for reactivity to SARS-CoV-2 S and N and to four common cold coronavirus spike pools. PBMCs were separated from whole blood using Ficoll-Paque Plus gradient centrifugation and then either used fresh or cryopreserved at -140C. Culture conditions were generally each tested in triplicate wells. Leukapheresis product for the unexposed donors was bought commercially.

The sequence came from a human donor in good health. The sequencing input was CD4+ T cells from blood, cultured in vitro. The chain was built from TRBV7-9 and TRBJ2-3; the D gene assignment is ambiguous. CDR3 sequence: CASSPDADTQYF. DNA sequence: TGTGCCAGCAGCCCCGACGCAGATACGCAGTATTTT.